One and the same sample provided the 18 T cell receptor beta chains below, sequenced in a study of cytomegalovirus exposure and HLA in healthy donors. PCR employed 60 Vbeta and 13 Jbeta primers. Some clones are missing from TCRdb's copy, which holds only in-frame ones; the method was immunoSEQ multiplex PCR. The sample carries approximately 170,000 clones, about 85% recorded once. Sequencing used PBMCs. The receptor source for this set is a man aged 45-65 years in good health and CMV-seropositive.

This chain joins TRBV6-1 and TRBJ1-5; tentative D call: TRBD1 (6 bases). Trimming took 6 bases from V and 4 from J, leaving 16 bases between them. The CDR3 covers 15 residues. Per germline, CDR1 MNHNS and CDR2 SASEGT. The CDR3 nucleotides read TGTGCCAGCAGGGAGGCGGGGGGCGGGAATCAGCCCCAGCATTTT. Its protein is CASREAGGGNQPQHF.

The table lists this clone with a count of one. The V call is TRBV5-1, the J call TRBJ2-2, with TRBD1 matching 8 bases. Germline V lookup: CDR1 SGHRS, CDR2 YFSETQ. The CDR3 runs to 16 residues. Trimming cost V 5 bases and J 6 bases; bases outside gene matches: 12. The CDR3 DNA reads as TGCGCCAGCAGTGATCCCCGACAGGGGACGTCCGGGGAGCTGTTTTTT. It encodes CASSDPRQGTSGELFF.

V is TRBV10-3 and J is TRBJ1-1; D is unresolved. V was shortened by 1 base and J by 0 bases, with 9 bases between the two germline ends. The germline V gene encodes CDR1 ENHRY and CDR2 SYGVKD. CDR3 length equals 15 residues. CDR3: CAISEFAVVNTEAFF. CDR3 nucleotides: TGTGCCATCAGTGAGTTCGCGGTGGTGAACACTGAAGCTTTCTTT.

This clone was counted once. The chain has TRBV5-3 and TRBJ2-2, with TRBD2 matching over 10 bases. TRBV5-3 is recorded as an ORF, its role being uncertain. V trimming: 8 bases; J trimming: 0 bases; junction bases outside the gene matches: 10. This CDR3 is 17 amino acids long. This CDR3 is CASWWGSGRANTGELFF. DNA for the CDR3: TGTGCCAGTTGGTGGGGGAGCGGGAGGGCGAACACCGGGGAGCTGTTTTTT.

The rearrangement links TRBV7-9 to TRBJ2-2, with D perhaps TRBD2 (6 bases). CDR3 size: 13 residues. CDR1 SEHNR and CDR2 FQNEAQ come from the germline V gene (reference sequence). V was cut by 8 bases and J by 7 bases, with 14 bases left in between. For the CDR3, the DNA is TGTGCCAGCTTCCTTCCGACTAGCGGGGAGCTGTTTTTT. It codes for CASFLPTSGELFF.

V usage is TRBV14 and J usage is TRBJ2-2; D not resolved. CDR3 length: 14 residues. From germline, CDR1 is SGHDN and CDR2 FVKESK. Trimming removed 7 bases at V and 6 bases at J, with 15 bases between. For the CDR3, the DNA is TGTGCCAGCACCTGGGCCTCACAAGCCGGGGAGCTGTTTTTT. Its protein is CASTWASQAGELFF.

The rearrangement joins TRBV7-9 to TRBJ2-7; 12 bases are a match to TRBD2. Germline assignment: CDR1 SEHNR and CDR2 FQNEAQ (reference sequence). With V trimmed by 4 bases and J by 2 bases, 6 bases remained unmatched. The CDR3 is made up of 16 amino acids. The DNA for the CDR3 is TGTGCCAGCAGCTGGCGACTAGCGGGAGTTCCCTACGAGCAGTACTTC. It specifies CASSWRLAGVPYEQYF.

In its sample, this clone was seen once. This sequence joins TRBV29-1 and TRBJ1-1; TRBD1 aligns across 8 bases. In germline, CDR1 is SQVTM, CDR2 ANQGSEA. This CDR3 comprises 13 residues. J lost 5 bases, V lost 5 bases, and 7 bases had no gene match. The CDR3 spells CSVWRQGITEAFF. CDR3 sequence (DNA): TGCAGCGTTTGGCGACAGGGGATAACTGAAGCTTTCTTT.

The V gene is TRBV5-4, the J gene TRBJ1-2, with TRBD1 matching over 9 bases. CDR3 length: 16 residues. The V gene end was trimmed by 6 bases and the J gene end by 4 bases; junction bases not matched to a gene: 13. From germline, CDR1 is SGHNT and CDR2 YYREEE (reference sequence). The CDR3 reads CASNLGQGSSGYGYTF. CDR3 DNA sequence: TGTGCCAGCAACCTCGGACAGGGGTCTTCCGGCTATGGCTACACCTTC. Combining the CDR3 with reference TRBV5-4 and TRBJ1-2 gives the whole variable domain ETGVTQSPTHLIKTRGQQVTLRCSSQSGHNTVSWYQQALGQGPQFIFQYYREEENGRGNFPPRFSGLQFPNYSSELNVNALELDDSALYLCASNLGQGSSGYGYTFGSGTRLTVV.

The CDR3 bases are TGTGCTAGTGAACGGGACTCCATTGGTTCTAGTGAGCAGTTCTTC. Its protein product is CASERDSIGSSEQFF. The chain has TRBV12-5 and TRBJ2-1; maybe TRBD2 (6 bases). The CDR3 runs 15 residues. Trimming removed 7 bases at V and 9 bases at J, with 22 bases between. Germline CDR1 is LGHNT and CDR2 is FRNRAP.

CDR3 nucleotides: TGTGCCAGCAGCCAAGATGGAAGAGGATCCTATAATTCACCCCTCCACTTT. Translated: CASSQDGRGSYNSPLHF. V gene TRBV14 combines with J gene TRBJ1-6, with no clear D. CDR1 is SGHDN, CDR2 FVKESK, per germline. Trimming removed 0 bases at V and 1 base at J, with 10 bases between. This CDR3 is 17 amino acids long. Drawing the rest from reference TRBV14 and TRBJ1-6, the complete variable domain is EAGVTQFPSHSVIEKGQTVTLRCDPISGHDNLYWYRRVMGKEIKFLLHFVKESKQDESGMPNNRFLAERTGGTYSTLKVQPAELEDSGVYFCASSQDGRGSYNSPLHFGNGTRLTVT.

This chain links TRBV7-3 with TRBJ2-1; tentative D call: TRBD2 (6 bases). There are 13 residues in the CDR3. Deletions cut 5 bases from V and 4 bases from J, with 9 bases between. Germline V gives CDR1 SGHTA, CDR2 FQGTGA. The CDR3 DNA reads TGTGCCAGCAGCGCGGGACGATACAATGAGCAGTTCTTC. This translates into CASSAGRYNEQFF.

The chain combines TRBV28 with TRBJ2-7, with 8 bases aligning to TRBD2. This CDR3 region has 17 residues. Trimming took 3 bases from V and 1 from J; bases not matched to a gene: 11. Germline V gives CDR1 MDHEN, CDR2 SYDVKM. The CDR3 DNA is TGTGCCAGCAGTTTGACCCCCGGGGCGGGAGGATCCTACGAGCAGTACTTC. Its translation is CASSLTPGAGGSYEQYF.

The CDR3 here is CSVVSGRERTFSRGTDTQYF. Written as DNA, the CDR3 is TGCAGCGTTGTAAGTGGACGGGAGCGGACTTTCTCACGGGGCACAGATACGCAGTATTTT. The rearrangement uses TRBV29-1 and TRBJ2-3, with D possibly matching TRBD2 (6 bases). The CDR3 spans 20 residues. The germline CDR1 and CDR2 sequences are SQVTM and ANQGSEA. Trimming removed 4 bases from V and 1 base from J, with 30 bases in between.

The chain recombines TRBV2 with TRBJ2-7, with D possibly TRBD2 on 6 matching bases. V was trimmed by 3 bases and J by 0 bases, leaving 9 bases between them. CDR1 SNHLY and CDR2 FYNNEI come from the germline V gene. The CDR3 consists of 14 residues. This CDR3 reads CASSETGVSYEQYF. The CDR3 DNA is TGTGCCAGCAGTGAGACGGGAGTCTCCTACGAGCAGTACTTC.

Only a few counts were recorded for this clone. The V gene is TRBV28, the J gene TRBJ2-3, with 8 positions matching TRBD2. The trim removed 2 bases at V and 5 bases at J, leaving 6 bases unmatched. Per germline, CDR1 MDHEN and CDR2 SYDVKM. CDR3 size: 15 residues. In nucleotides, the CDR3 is TGTGCCAGCAGTTTACCGGGAGGGCCGGGAGATACGCAGTATTTT. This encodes CASSLPGGPGDTQYF.

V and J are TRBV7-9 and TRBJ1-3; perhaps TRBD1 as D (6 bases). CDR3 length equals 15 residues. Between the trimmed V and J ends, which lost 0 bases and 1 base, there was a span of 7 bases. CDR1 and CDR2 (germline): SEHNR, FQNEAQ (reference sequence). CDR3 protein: CASSLATGSGNTIYF. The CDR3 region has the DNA TGTGCCAGCAGCTTAGCGACAGGTTCTGGAAACACCATATATTTT.

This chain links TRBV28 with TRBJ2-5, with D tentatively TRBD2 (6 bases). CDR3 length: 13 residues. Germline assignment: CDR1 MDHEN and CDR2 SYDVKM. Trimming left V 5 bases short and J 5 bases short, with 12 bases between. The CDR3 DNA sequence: TGTGCCAGCAGTCCCGCGGGGATCGAGACCCAGTACTTC. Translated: CASSPAGIETQYF.